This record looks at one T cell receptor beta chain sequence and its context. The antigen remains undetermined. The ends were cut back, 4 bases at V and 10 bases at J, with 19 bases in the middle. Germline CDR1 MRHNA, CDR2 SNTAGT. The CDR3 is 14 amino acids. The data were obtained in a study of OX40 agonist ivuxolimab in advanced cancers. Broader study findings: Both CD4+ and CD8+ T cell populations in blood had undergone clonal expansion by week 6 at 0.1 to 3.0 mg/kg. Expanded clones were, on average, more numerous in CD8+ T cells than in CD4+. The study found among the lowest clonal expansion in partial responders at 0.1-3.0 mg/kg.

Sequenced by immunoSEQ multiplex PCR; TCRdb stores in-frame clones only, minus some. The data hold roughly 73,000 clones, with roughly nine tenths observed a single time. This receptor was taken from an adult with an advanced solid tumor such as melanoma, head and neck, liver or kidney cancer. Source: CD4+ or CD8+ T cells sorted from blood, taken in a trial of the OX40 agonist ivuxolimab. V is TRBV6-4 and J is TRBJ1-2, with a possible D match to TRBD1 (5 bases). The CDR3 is CASSGGRFLGDYTF. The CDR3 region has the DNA TGTGCCAGCAGTGGGGGACGGTTCCTGGGGGACTACACCTTC.